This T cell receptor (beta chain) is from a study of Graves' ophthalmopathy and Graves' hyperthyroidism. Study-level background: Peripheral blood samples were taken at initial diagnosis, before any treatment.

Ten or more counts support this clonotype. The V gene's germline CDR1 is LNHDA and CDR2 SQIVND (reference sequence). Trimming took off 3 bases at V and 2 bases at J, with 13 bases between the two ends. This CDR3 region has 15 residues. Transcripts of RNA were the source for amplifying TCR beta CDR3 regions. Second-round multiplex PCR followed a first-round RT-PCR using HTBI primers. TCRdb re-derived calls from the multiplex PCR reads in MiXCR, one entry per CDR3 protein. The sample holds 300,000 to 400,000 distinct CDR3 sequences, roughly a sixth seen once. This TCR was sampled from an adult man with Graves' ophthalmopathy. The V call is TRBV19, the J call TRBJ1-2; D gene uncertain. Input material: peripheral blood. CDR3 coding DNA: TGTGCCAGTAGTATGTCAAGGATGGAGAACTATGGCTACACCTTC. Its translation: CASSMSRMENYGYTF.